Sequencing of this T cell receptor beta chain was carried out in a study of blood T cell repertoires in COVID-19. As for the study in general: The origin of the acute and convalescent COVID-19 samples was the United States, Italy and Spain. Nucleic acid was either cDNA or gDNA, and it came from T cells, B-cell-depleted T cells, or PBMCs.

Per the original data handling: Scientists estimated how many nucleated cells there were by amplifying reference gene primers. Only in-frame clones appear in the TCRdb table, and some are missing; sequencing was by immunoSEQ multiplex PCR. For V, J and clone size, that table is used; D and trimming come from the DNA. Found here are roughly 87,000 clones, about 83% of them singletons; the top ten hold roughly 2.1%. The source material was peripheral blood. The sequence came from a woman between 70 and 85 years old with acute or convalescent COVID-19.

The CDR3 sequence is CASSLLTGGYGYTF. The CDR3 coding sequence is TGTGCCAGCAGCCTGCTGACAGGAGGCTATGGCTACACCTTC. The chain links TRBV7-9 to TRBJ1-2; perhaps TRBD1 as D (6 bases). Trimming took off 5 bases at V and 4 bases at J, with 14 bases between the two ends. The CDR3 has 14 residues. In germline, CDR1 is SEHNR, CDR2 FQNEAQ (reference sequence).